The T cell receptor beta chain described here comes from a study of blood T cell repertoires in COVID-19. For the study at large: Samples of COVID-19 (acute and convalescent) were obtained from the United States, Italy and Spain. PBMCs, B-cell-depleted T cells, or T cells were the source of the cDNA or gDNA that made up the material.

Study processing details: Amplification with reference gene primers provided the estimates of nucleated cell counts. Profiling relied on immunoSEQ multiplex PCR, and the TCRdb table lists in-frame clones only, not all of them. V, J and clone size are those of that table, while D and trimming were read from the DNA. Counted here are 40,000 to 45,000 clones, more than 80% occurring once; the ten biggest clones make up 0.35% to 0.4%. Germline-derived CDR1 and CDR2 are KGHSY and FQNENV. V gave up 2 bases and J gave up 0 bases; unmatched junction bases: 6. The CDR3 length is 16 residues. Sequenced material: peripheral blood. The clonotype comes from a man aged 50 or older with COVID-19, enrolled during active disease. The chain carries TRBV16 and TRBJ2-7, with TRBD2 identical over 8 bases. CDR3 coding DNA: TGTGCCAGCAGCCAACTGCAGCGGGAGCGCTCCTACGAGCAGTACTTC. Its translation is CASSQLQRERSYEQYF.